This T cell receptor (beta chain) was found in a study of CD8+ T cells in alopecia areata. As for the study in general: Among treated patients, oral tofacitinib was administered at 5 to 10 mg twice daily. Whole-study findings and limits: More clonal than normal scalp was lesional scalp, particularly alopecia totalis/universalis.

Once RNA had been extracted, it was reverse transcribed into cDNA to act as the sequencing template. Clones were read by immunoSEQ multiplex PCR, and TCRdb kept only the in-frame ones, dropping some. The data show 110,000 or so clones, roughly two fifths seen once. Germline lookup yields CDR1 SGHRS and CDR2 YFSETQ. Trimming took off 0 bases at V and 4 bases at J, with 7 bases between the two ends. The CDR3 runs to 13 residues. Notes on this clone: Its antigen is currently unknown.

The sample taken for sequencing was CD4+ T cells sorted from blood. This receptor was taken from a human donor with alopecia areata. V is TRBV5-1 and J is TRBJ2-5; D unresolved. Here the CDR3 reads CASSLGGSETQYF. DNA of the CDR3: TGCGCCAGCAGCTTGGGGGGTTCAGAGACCCAGTACTTC.